Shown below are 21 T cell receptor beta chains from a single sample sequenced in a study of blood T cell repertoires in COVID-19. The repertoire was sequenced with immunoSEQ multiplex PCR; TCRdb's copy has only in-frame clones and lacks some. Among about 160,000 clones listed, 87% were seen once. Material: peripheral blood. These receptors all come from a woman between 70 and 85 years old with COVID-19, enrolled during active disease.

This chain uses TRBV5-4 with TRBJ2-3; D is undetermined. The length of the CDR3 is 12 residues. Trimming left V 4 bases short and J 0 bases short, with 3 bases between. Germline assignment: CDR1 SGHNT and CDR2 YYREEE (reference sequence). The CDR3 sequence: CASSLSTDTQYF. As DNA, the CDR3 is TGTGCCAGCAGCCTGAGCACAGATACGCAGTATTTT. Filled out from reference TRBV5-4 and TRBJ2-3, the complete variable domain reads ETGVTQSPTHLIKTRGQQVTLRCSSQSGHNTVSWYQQALGQGPQFIFQYYREEENGRGNFPPRFSGLQFPNYSSELNVNALELDDSALYLCASSLSTDTQYFGPGTRLTVL.

The chain recombines TRBV4-1 with TRBJ2-5; 9 bases map to TRBD2. CDR1 and CDR2 from the germline V gene are MGHRA and YSYEKL. J gave up 3 bases and V 1 base, and 3 bases lay outside the gene matches. This CDR3 has 15 amino acids. The CDR3 spells CASSQGAGGEETQYF. DNA for the CDR3: TGCGCCAGCAGCCAAGGAGCGGGGGGTGAAGAGACCCAGTACTTC.

The rearrangement links TRBV28 to TRBJ2-2; 11 positions agree with TRBD2. Germline CDR1 and CDR2: MDHEN and SYDVKM. The CDR3 spans 16 residues. Trimming at V came to 6 bases and at J to 5 bases, leaving 8 bases not matched to a gene. For the CDR3, the DNA is TGTGCCAGCAGGAGAGGACTAGCGGGCAAAACCGGGGAGCTGTTTTTT. The encoded protein is CASRRGLAGKTGELFF.

The chain couples TRBV24-1 to TRBJ2-3; 8 nucleotides align to TRBD2. This CDR3 has 14 amino acids. Germline CDR1 is KGHDR and CDR2 is SFDVKD. Trimming at V came to 7 bases and at J to 2 bases, leaving 4 bases not matched to a gene. CDR3 DNA: TGTGCCACCAGACGGGAGGGTCTCACAGATACGCAGTATTTT. Translating it yields CATRREGLTDTQYF.

J is TRBJ1-4 and V is TRBV28, with 8 positions matching TRBD1. Germline-derived CDR1 and CDR2 are MDHEN and SYDVKM. This CDR3 contains 17 residues. V lost 5 bases and J lost 2; bases outside the gene matches: 10. CDR3 region: CASSVNRGGATNEKLFF. The CDR3, as DNA: TGTGCCAGCAGTGTAAACAGGGGGGGCGCGACTAATGAAAAACTGTTTTTT.

Concerning this clone itself: At the DNA level, this CDR3 is encoded by other sequences in the same sample as well. V and J are TRBV5-1 and TRBJ1-6; 9 nucleotides match TRBD1. After removal of 4 bases from V and 8 bases from J, the junction contained 4 bases not matched to a gene. The CDR3 is 14 residues long. CDR1 SGHRS and CDR2 YFSETQ come from the germline V gene. The CDR3 is CASSLGQGDSPLHF. The DNA for the CDR3 is TGCGCCAGCAGCCTGGGACAGGGAGATTCACCCCTCCACTTT.

This clone was seen only once. V and J are TRBV10-3 and TRBJ1-6; D unresolved. V was shortened by 1 base and J by 6 bases, with 7 bases between the two germline ends. Germline assignment: CDR1 ENHRY and CDR2 SYGVKD. This CDR3 has 14 residues. Written as DNA, the CDR3 is TGTGCCATCAGTGAGTTTGGCCTTAATTCACCCCTCCACTTT. This gives the protein CAISEFGLNSPLHF.

The rearrangement uses TRBV9 and TRBJ2-2; 8 bases map to TRBD1. The germline gives CDR1 SGDLS, CDR2 YYNGEE. The CDR3 sequence is 17 residues long. With 0 bases clipped from V and 5 bases from J, the junction kept 9 bases outside the gene matches. The CDR3 here is CASSVAPGGVRTGELFF. As DNA, the CDR3 is TGTGCCAGCAGCGTAGCCCCAGGGGGCGTGAGGACCGGGGAGCTGTTTTTT.

The chain combines TRBV19 with TRBJ1-5, with D maybe TRBD1 (5 bases). Germline CDR1 LNHDA, CDR2 SQIVND (reference sequence). The V end was cut by 3 bases, the J end by 5 bases, with 11 bases between. The CDR3 runs to 14 residues. The CDR3 is CASSIWQGDQPQHF. CDR3 DNA: TGTGCCAGTAGTATTTGGCAGGGCGATCAGCCCCAGCATTTT.

As DNA, the CDR3 is TGTGCCAGTAGACCCTCAGGGGCTCAGTGGGAAAAACTGTTTTTT. Residues: CASRPSGAQWEKLFF. The chain joins TRBV19 to TRBJ1-4; D perhaps matches TRBD1 (6 bases). V shed 6 bases and J shed 8 bases, with 19 bases lying between them. Germline CDR1 and CDR2: LNHDA and SQIVND (reference sequence). The CDR3 contains 15 residues.

V and J are TRBV7-9 and TRBJ1-2; no firm D call. Trimming left V 1 base short and J 1 base short, with 16 bases between. CDR3 length equals 17 residues. The germline gives CDR1 SEHNR, CDR2 FQNEAQ (reference sequence). CDR3: CASSLVAGAFLNYGYTF. In DNA form, the CDR3 reads TGTGCCAGCAGCTTAGTGGCAGGCGCGTTTCTTAACTATGGCTACACCTTC.

Written as DNA, the CDR3 is TGTGCCAGCACGAAAAGCGGGGGTGTAGAGACCCAGTACTTC. It yields the protein CASTKSGGVETQYF. The chain couples TRBV6-5 to TRBJ2-5; TRBD2 agrees at 8 bases. With V trimmed by 7 bases and J by 4 bases, 8 bases remained unmatched. The CDR3 runs 14 residues. CDR1 and CDR2 (germline): MNHEY, SVGAGI.

The chain combines TRBV7-8 with TRBJ2-1; the D gene is possibly TRBD1 (5 bases). CDR1 and CDR2 (germline): SGHVS, FQNEAQ. Deletions cut 1 base from V and 7 bases from J, with 17 bases between. The CDR3 is 16 amino acids. Here the CDR3 reads CASSLGLTVPTNEQFF. CDR3 DNA: TGTGCCAGCAGCTTAGGGTTGACAGTCCCGACTAATGAGCAGTTCTTC.

CDR3 nucleotide sequence: TGTGCCAGCAACAGGGACAGGGATAGAGGGACCCAGTACTTC. Its protein is CASNRDRDRGTQYF. The V gene is TRBV2, the J gene TRBJ2-5; 9 bases line up with TRBD1. Germline CDR1 reads SNHLY; CDR2 reads FYNNEI. The CDR3 runs to 14 residues. J lost 7 bases, V lost 7 bases, and 10 bases had no gene match. Based on the CDR3 plus reference TRBV2 and TRBJ2-5, the full variable domain is EPEVTQTPSHQVTQMGQEVILRCVPISNHLYFYWYRQILGQKVEFLVSFYNNEISEKSEIFDDQFSVERPDGSNFTLKIRSTKLEDSAMYFCASNRDRDRGTQYFGPGTRLLVL.

The chain couples TRBV10-3 to TRBJ1-2; D possibly corresponds to TRBD1 (6 bases). Trimming took 6 bases from V and 1 from J, leaving 9 bases between them. The CDR3 is 13 amino acids. Germline CDR1 and CDR2: ENHRY and SYGVKD. The CDR3 here is CAIRKDSNYGYTF. As DNA, the CDR3 is TGTGCCATCAGGAAGGACAGTAACTATGGCTACACCTTC.

V is TRBV5-6 and J is TRBJ1-4; TRBD1 agrees at 7 bases. The trim removed 1 base at V and 10 bases at J, leaving 4 bases unmatched. In germline, CDR1 is SGHDT, CDR2 YYEEEE. The CDR3 loop spans 13 amino acids. CDR3 DNA: TGTGCCAGCAGCTTGCAGGGGGTGGGAAAACTGTTTTTT. Protein: CASSLQGVGKLFF.

The CDR3 sequence is CASSPGQGRYEQYF. CDR3 in DNA: TGTGCCAGCAGCCCAGGCCAGGGGCGGTACGAGCAGTACTTC. V and J are TRBV9 and TRBJ2-7; a weak D match, TRBD1 (6 bases). Per the germline V gene, CDR1 is SGDLS and CDR2 is YYNGEE. V lost 4 bases, J lost 4 bases, and 15 bases lay in between. CDR3 length: 14 amino acids.

The V call is TRBV5-6, the J call TRBJ2-7, with 12 nucleotides matching TRBD1. Germline loops: CDR1 SGHDT, CDR2 YYEEEE. V shed 2 bases, J shed 5 bases, and the junction held 11 bases outside the gene matches. The length of the CDR3 is 17 residues. CDR3 region: CASSFRDRGPGMDEQYF. DNA for the CDR3: TGTGCCAGCAGCTTCCGGGACAGGGGGCCCGGGATGGACGAGCAGTACTTC.

This clone was counted a single time. V and J are TRBV6-6 and TRBJ2-1; maybe TRBD2 (6 bases). CDR1 and CDR2 from the germline V gene are MNHNY and SVGAGI (reference sequence). The V end lost 5 bases, the J end lost 2 bases, and 10 bases lay between the germline ends. The CDR3 contains 14 residues. CDR3 sequence (DNA): TGTGCCAGCAGTAGAGCTAGCGCCTACAATGAGCAGTTCTTC. Its translation: CASSRASAYNEQFF.

V gene TRBV30 combines with J gene TRBJ1-2; 7 nucleotides align to TRBD1. The CDR3 length is 17 residues. CDR1 and CDR2 from the germline V gene are GTSNPN and SVGIG (reference sequence). Trimming cost V 0 bases and J 4 bases; bases outside gene matches: 14. The CDR3, as DNA: TGTGCCTGGAGTGTAAAAAGAGGCAGGGGGAGTTTCTATGGCTACACCTTC. It codes for CAWSVKRGRGSFYGYTF.

This chain links TRBV3-1 (or the pseudogene TRBV3-2) with TRBJ2-1; 8 positions agree with TRBD1. Germline V lookup: CDR1 LGHDT, CDR2 YNNKEL (reference sequence). The junction had 10 bases not matched to a gene; V was cut back by 0 bases and J by 9 bases. The CDR3 extends over 16 amino acids. The CDR3: CASSQDQTGVPGEQFF. The CDR3 nucleotides read TGTGCCAGCAGCCAAGATCAGACAGGGGTCCCAGGTGAGCAGTTCTTC.